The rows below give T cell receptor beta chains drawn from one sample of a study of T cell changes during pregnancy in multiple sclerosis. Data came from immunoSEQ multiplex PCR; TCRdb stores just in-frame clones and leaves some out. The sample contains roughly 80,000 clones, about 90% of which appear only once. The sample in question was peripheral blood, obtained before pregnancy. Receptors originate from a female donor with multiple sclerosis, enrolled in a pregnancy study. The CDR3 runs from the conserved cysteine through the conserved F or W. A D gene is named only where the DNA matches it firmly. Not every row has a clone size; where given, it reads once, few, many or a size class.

DNA: TGTGCCAGCAGCCCAGGACAGGGGGCTTCCTACGAGCAGTACTTC
CDR3: CASSPGQGASYEQYF
size: -
D: TRBD1
J: TRBJ2-7
V: TRBV27

DNA: TGTGCCAGCAGCGTAGCAGGCGGTCAGGGCCAAGAGACCCAGTACTTC
CDR3: CASSVAGGQGQETQYF
size: -
D: -
J: TRBJ2-5
V: TRBV9

DNA: TGTGCCAGCAGCGTTTTATCGGGGAGGGATACGCAGTATTTT
CDR3: CASSVLSGRDTQYF
size: -
D: -
J: TRBJ2-3
V: TRBV9

DNA: TGTGCCAGCTCACCACTGAGTCCGGGGGTTCACTACGAGCAGTACTTC
CDR3: CASSPLSPGVHYEQYF
size: -
D: -
J: TRBJ2-7
V: TRBV18

DNA: TGCGCCAGCAGCTTGGGACTAGCGGGGGGACGAGAGACCCAGTACTTC
CDR3: CASSLGLAGGRETQYF
size: -
D: TRBD2
J: TRBJ2-5
V: TRBV5-1

DNA: TGTGCCAGCAGTTACCTCGAGGGCACCGGGGAGCTGTTTTTT
CDR3: CASSYLEGTGELFF
size: -
D: -
J: TRBJ2-2
V: TRBV2

DNA: TGCAGCGTTGAACGGACTAGCGGGGGCAGATTCACAGATGAGCAGTTCTTC
CDR3: CSVERTSGGRFTDEQFF
size: -
D: TRBD2
J: TRBJ2-1
V: TRBV29-1

DNA: TGTGCCAGCAGCCAAGATGAGGGCACCGGGGAGCTGTTTTTT
CDR3: CASSQDEGTGELFF
size: -
D: -
J: TRBJ2-2
V: TRBV4-2

DNA: TGTGCCAGCAGCTTGGGAAGCGATTACCAAGAGACCCAGTACTTC
CDR3: CASSLGSDYQETQYF
size: -
D: -
J: TRBJ2-5
V: TRBV5-6

DNA: TGCGCCAGCAGCCAAGGGGTGCCCCCTTCTACAGGGGACAACTATGGCTACACCTTC
CDR3: CASSQGVPPSTGDNYGYTF
size: -
D: TRBD1
J: TRBJ1-2
V: TRBV4-1

DNA: TGTGCCAGCAGCCCCCCCTATTCCTACGAGCAGTACTTC
CDR3: CASSPPYSYEQYF
size: -
D: -
J: TRBJ2-7
V: TRBV9

DNA: TGTGCCAGCAGCGGTAGCCCTTATACGCAGTATTTT
CDR3: CASSGSPYTQYF
size: -
D: -
J: TRBJ2-3
V: TRBV9

DNA: TGTGCCAGCAGCCAAGTTGGAGGGCTGGGCTATGGCTACACCTTC
CDR3: CASSQVGGLGYGYTF
size: -
D: -
J: TRBJ1-2
V: TRBV14

DNA: TGTGCCAGCAGTCCCGTGGCCAAAAACATTCAGTACTTC
CDR3: CASSPVAKNIQYF
size: -
D: -
J: TRBJ2-4
V: TRBV2

DNA: TGTGCCAGTAGTGTTCGGGACGGGGGGTTCACCGAGCAGTACTTC
CDR3: CASSVRDGGFTEQYF
size: once
D: TRBD2
J: TRBJ2-7
V: TRBV19

DNA: TGTGCCAGCAGCAAGAATCCGGGGGGGCAGGCCGGGGAGCTGTTTTTT
CDR3: CASSKNPGGQAGELFF
size: -
D: TRBD2
J: TRBJ2-2
V: TRBV4-2